This T cell receptor (beta chain) was recorded in a study of metastatic and nonmetastatic thyroid tumors. All patients were untreated before thyroid surgery. V lost 5 bases to trimming and J lost 4 bases, with 12 bases between them. The CDR3 is 14 residues long. Germline assignment: CDR1 SGHRS and CDR2 YFSETQ. TCRdb reanalyzed the PCR reads via MiXCR. The sample has about 20,000 clones, roughly a sixth seen once. This chain links TRBV5-1 with TRBJ2-2, with D uncertain. Sequenced: tumor tissue. The TCR was taken from a female donor with papillary thyroid cancer or a benign thyroid nodule (not recorded which). Some clones in this sample may be carry-over from other donors' samples. The CDR3 DNA sequence: TGCGCCAGCAGACCACTACGTGGCACCGGGGAGCTGTTTTTT. Its translation is CASRPLRGTGELFF.